This T cell receptor (beta chain) comes out of a study of OX40 agonist ivuxolimab in advanced cancers. The table came from immunoSEQ multiplex PCR; TCRdb's copy has only in-frame clones and leaves some out. The sample yields tens of thousands of clones, 70% to 80% seen once. Germline V lookup: CDR1 MNHEY, CDR2 SVGAGI. V was trimmed by 6 bases and J by 0 bases, leaving 9 bases between them. The CDR3 spans 14 residues. This chain uses TRBV6-5 with TRBJ1-3, with D tentatively TRBD1 (5 bases). The sample in question was CD4+ or CD8+ T cells sorted from blood, obtained in a trial of the OX40 agonist ivuxolimab. The TCR originated in an adult with an advanced solid tumor such as melanoma, head and neck, liver or kidney cancer. The CDR3 sequence is CASRSGTSGNTIYF. Here the CDR3 DNA reads TGTGCCAGCAGATCGGGGACCTCTGGAAACACCATATATTTT.